Presented here are 23 T cell receptor beta chains from one specimen sequenced in a study of blood T cell repertoires in COVID-19. Only in-frame clones appear in the TCRdb table, and some are missing; sequencing was by immunoSEQ multiplex PCR. The sample holds approximately 210,000 clones, 82% seen once. Material: PBMCs or T cells enriched from blood (not recorded which). These receptors all stem from a man aged 35-49 years who had recovered from COVID-19.

This sequence joins TRBV6-1 and TRBJ1-5, with D possibly TRBD1 on 5 matching bases. Trimming took off 2 bases at V and 4 bases at J, with 24 bases between the two ends. The CDR3 runs 19 residues. CDR1 and CDR2 (germline): MNHNS, SASEGT. CDR3 protein: CASSEKGVSSQPENQPQHF. The CDR3 region has the DNA TGTGCCAGCAGTGAAAAAGGGGTGTCCTCTCAACCGGAAAATCAGCCCCAGCATTTT.

Only one count was recorded for this clone. This chain connects TRBV30 to TRBJ2-3, with D possibly being TRBD2 (7 bases). Germline V gene lookup returns CDR1 GTSNPN and CDR2 SVGIG (reference sequence). The CDR3 is made up of 14 amino acids. V was pared by 0 bases and J by 5 bases, with 12 bases between. Here the CDR3 DNA reads TGTGCCTGGAGTGTTGTCGGGGGGCGAGATACGCAGTATTTT. Residues: CAWSVVGGRDTQYF.

The gene calls are TRBV27 and TRBJ1-5; D is possibly TRBD1 (5 bases). CDR3 length equals 12 residues. Deletions cut 9 bases from V and 5 bases from J, with 11 bases between. Germline values: CDR1 MNHEY, CDR2 SMNVEV (reference sequence). CDR3 nucleotides: TGTGCCAGTGGGGTAGGGGATCAGCCCCAGCATTTT. Translating gives CASGVGDQPQHF.

This clone has just one count. The chain has TRBV6-6 and TRBJ1-1; D is ambiguous. The CDR3 is made up of 13 amino acids. Germline V CDR1 and CDR2: MNHNY, SVGAGI (reference sequence). V was shortened by 1 base and J by 5 bases, with 8 bases between the two germline ends. The CDR3 here is CASSYFSRTEAFF. The DNA of the CDR3 is TGTGCCAGCAGTTACTTTTCTAGGACTGAAGCTTTCTTT.

The V gene is TRBV5-1, the J gene TRBJ1-3; unclear D gene. The CDR3 is 15 amino acids. Germline CDR1 and CDR2: SGHRS and YFSETQ. V was pared by 5 bases and J by 2 bases, with 14 bases between. CDR3 region: CASSLDISPGNTIYF. The CDR3 DNA is TGCGCCAGCAGTCTCGACATATCTCCTGGAAACACCATATATTTT. The whole variable domain, remainder taken from reference TRBV5-1 and TRBJ1-3, is KAGVTQTPRYLIKTRGQQVTLSCSPISGHRSVSWYQQTPGQGLQFLFEYFSETQRNKGNFPGRFSGRQFSNSRSEMNVSTLELGDSALYLCASSLDISPGNTIYFGEGSWLTVV.

This chain connects TRBV3-1 (or the pseudogene TRBV3-2) to TRBJ1-2; D gene uncertain. Germline V gene data show CDR1 as LGHDT and CDR2 as YNNKEL (reference sequence). The V and J ends lost 5 bases and 4 bases respectively, with 20 bases between them. CDR3 length: 16 amino acids. The CDR3 protein is CASSVTGPTSGYGYTF. In nucleotides, the CDR3 is TGTGCCAGCAGCGTTACCGGGCCCACAAGCGGCTATGGCTACACCTTC.

The chain employs TRBV4-2 and TRBJ1-2; D call uncertain. The CDR3 is 12 amino acids. With 1 base removed from V and 7 bases from J, the gap between germline ends came to 7 bases. In germline, CDR1 is LGHNA, CDR2 YNFKEQ. CDR3 DNA sequence: TGTGCCAGCAGCCAAGCGATGGCTGGCTACACCTTC. As protein: CASSQAMAGYTF.

J is TRBJ2-7 and V is TRBV2, with 13 bases that match TRBD2. The V gene end was trimmed by 4 bases and the J gene end by 4 bases; junction bases not matched to a gene: 1. Germline CDR1 and CDR2: SNHLY and FYNNEI. This CDR3 has 14 amino acids. CDR3 amino acids: CASSGTSGGYEQYF. The CDR3 region has the DNA TGTGCCAGCAGTGGGACTAGCGGGGGATACGAGCAGTACTTC.

A single count supports this clone. The rearrangement links TRBV28 to TRBJ1-2; unclear D gene. CDR3 size: 14 residues. CDR1 and CDR2 from the germline V gene are MDHEN and SYDVKM. Deletions cut 2 bases from V and 0 bases from J, with 7 bases between. CDR3 protein: CASSLGRTNYGYTF. CDR3 nucleotides: TGTGCCAGCAGTTTAGGCAGGACTAACTATGGCTACACCTTC.

In this sample, this clone turned up once. J is TRBJ2-7 and V is TRBV7-2; no clear D gene. Trimming stripped 8 bases from V and 0 bases from J, with 17 bases between. The CDR3 has 15 residues. CDR1 SGHTA and CDR2 FQGNSA come from the germline V gene. CDR3 sequence (DNA): TGTGCCAGCGCCCATTCACTACGCCCCTCCTACGAGCAGTACTTC. Translation: CASAHSLRPSYEQYF.

This clone came up a few times. J is TRBJ1-6 and V is TRBV18; 7 bases map to TRBD1. Germline V gene sequence: CDR1 KGHSH, CDR2 LQKENI. The trim removed 3 bases at V and 8 bases at J, leaving 1 base unmatched. CDR3 length equals 13 residues. In nucleotides, the CDR3 is TGTGCCAGCTCACCTCAGGGGGATTCACCCCTCCACTTT. As protein: CASSPQGDSPLHF.

This chain joins TRBV6-5 and TRBJ2-5; TRBD2 matches at 7 bases. The length of the CDR3 is 14 residues. V shed 5 bases and J 8 bases; nucleotides not matched to a gene: 11. Germline CDR1 and CDR2: MNHEY and SVGAGI. The CDR3 coding sequence is TGTGCCAGCAGTCCCCGGGAGGTGGGGAGAACCCAGTACTTC. Translation gives CASSPREVGRTQYF.

In its sample, this clone was seen once. The J gene is TRBJ1-2, the V gene TRBV2; no firm D call. This CDR3 is 14 amino acids long. Trimming removed 5 bases at V and 1 base at J, with 11 bases between. Germline CDR1 reads SNHLY; CDR2 reads FYNNEI. CDR3 loop: CASSSGANNYGYTF. Written as DNA, the CDR3 is TGTGCCAGCAGTTCCGGAGCTAATAACTATGGCTACACCTTC.

There are many counts of this clone. The V call is TRBV4-2, the J call TRBJ2-5; a possible D gene is TRBD1 (6 bases). V was trimmed by 3 bases and J by 0 bases, leaving 14 bases between them. The V gene's germline CDR1 is LGHNA and CDR2 YNFKEQ. The CDR3 totals 16 residues. CDR3 sequence reads: CASSQATGTHQETQYF. As DNA, the CDR3 is TGTGCCAGCAGCCAGGCGACCGGGACACACCAAGAGACCCAGTACTTC.

The rearrangement links TRBV28 to TRBJ1-4, with a weak D call TRBD1 (6 bases). CDR3 length equals 16 residues. CDR1 MDHEN and CDR2 SYDVKM come from the germline V gene. V lost 3 bases to trimming and J lost 4 bases, with 15 bases between them. CDR3: CASSFLRQVSNEKLFF. CDR3 bases: TGTGCCAGCAGTTTCCTCCGACAGGTCAGTAATGAAAAACTGTTTTTT.

The chain uses TRBV2 and TRBJ1-4, with D possibly being TRBD1 (5 bases). Germline V CDR1 and CDR2: SNHLY, FYNNEI. V lost 2 bases and J 7 bases, leaving 14 bases between the germline ends. This CDR3 comprises 15 residues. This CDR3 reads CASSESAGSGEKLFF. The CDR3 region has the DNA TGTGCCAGCAGTGAATCGGCAGGGTCCGGTGAAAAACTGTTTTTT. Complete variable domain (other parts from reference TRBV2 and TRBJ1-4): EPEVTQTPSHQVTQMGQEVILRCVPISNHLYFYWYRQILGQKVEFLVSFYNNEISEKSEIFDDQFSVERPDGSNFTLKIRSTKLEDSAMYFCASSESAGSGEKLFFGSGTQLSVL.

This clone was observed a few times. The chain uses TRBV7-2 and TRBJ1-2, with 8 positions matching TRBD1. In germline, CDR1 is SGHTA, CDR2 FQGNSA. The CDR3 totals 13 residues. Germline trimming cut 5 bases from V and 5 bases from J; bases unmatched to any gene: 4. The CDR3 protein is CASSVGQEYGYTF. CDR3 sequence (DNA): TGTGCCAGCAGCGTGGGACAGGAGTATGGCTACACCTTC.

The chain is built from TRBV30 and TRBJ2-7; tentative D call: TRBD2 (6 bases). Germline V gene lookup returns CDR1 GTSNPN and CDR2 SVGIG (reference sequence). The CDR3 covers 14 residues. Trimming stripped 2 bases from V and 2 bases from J, with 13 bases between. The CDR3 region is CAWSRDSFTYEQYF. The CDR3 bases are TGTGCCTGGAGTAGGGACTCCTTTACCTACGAGCAGTACTTC.

The CDR3 is CASGPAGLSGANVLTF. CDR3 coding DNA: TGTGCCAGCGGGCCAGCGGGACTCTCTGGGGCCAACGTCCTGACTTTC. This chain connects TRBV28 to TRBJ2-6; TRBD2 matches 7 bases. Germline CDR1 is MDHEN and CDR2 is SYDVKM. CDR3 length: 16 amino acids. Germline trimming cut 8 bases from V and 0 bases from J; bases unmatched to any gene: 7.

This rearrangement joins TRBV4-3 to TRBJ2-3, with unresolved D. The V and J ends lost 1 base and 1 base respectively, with 12 bases between them. CDR1 and CDR2 (germline): LGHNA, YSLEER. The CDR3 sequence is 16 residues long. CDR3: CASSQAPLVGTDTQYF. In DNA form, the CDR3 reads TGCGCCAGCAGCCAAGCGCCCCTAGTTGGCACAGATACGCAGTATTTT.

The gene calls are TRBV27 and TRBJ2-3, with 12 bases matching TRBD2. The CDR3 length is 17 residues. The germline CDR1 and CDR2 sequences are MNHEY and SMNVEV (reference sequence). V lost 5 bases, J lost 2 bases, and 8 bases stayed unmatched. For the CDR3, the DNA is TGTGCCAGCAGTACCCGGACTAGCGGGGCTCTCACAGATACGCAGTATTTT. Protein sequence: CASSTRTSGALTDTQYF.

The chain uses TRBV7-6 and TRBJ1-6; 7 bases fit TRBD1. The CDR3 is 16 amino acids. Germline CDR1 and CDR2: SGHVS and FNYEAQ. V shed 4 bases, J shed 6 bases, and the junction held 9 bases outside the gene matches. The DNA of the CDR3 is TGTGCCAGCAGCTCCTTACCGGGACAGCTTAATTCACCCCTCCACTTT. Its translation is CASSSLPGQLNSPLHF.

The V gene is TRBV5-1, the J gene TRBJ2-1, with 12 nucleotides matching TRBD2. Germline V CDR1 and CDR2: SGHRS, YFSETQ. V shed 3 bases and J 7 bases; nucleotides not matched to a gene: 8. The CDR3 consists of 16 residues. The CDR3: CASSSRSSGGGNEQFF. The CDR3 coding sequence is TGCGCCAGCAGCTCTCGCTCTAGCGGGGGGGGGAATGAGCAGTTCTTC.